One and the same sample provided the 6 T cell receptor beta chains below, sequenced in a study of shared clonotypes between healthy human individuals. Here immunoSEQ multiplex PCR was the method, and the copy in TCRdb shows in-frame clones only, minus some. The table records over a million clones, around three quarters of them present only once. Sequenced input: memory CD4+ T cells from PBMCs. The subset: CD45RA-negative fraction. The receptors originated from a man aged 18-30 years in good health. Some clones in this sample may be carry-over from other donors' samples.

The chain carries TRBV7-8 and TRBJ2-1, with TRBD2 identical over 8 bases. The CDR3 extends over 19 amino acids. The germline V gene encodes CDR1 SGHVS and CDR2 FQNEAQ. J was trimmed by 2 bases and V by 2 bases; bases with no gene match: 14. The CDR3 DNA reads TGTGCCAGCAGCTTACAGCGGGAGAGCATCTTGGAGCCCTACAATGAGCAGTTCTTC. Translating it yields CASSLQRESILEPYNEQFF.

The V gene is TRBV18, the J gene TRBJ1-1; perhaps TRBD1 as D (6 bases). V lost 5 bases and J 5 bases, leaving 15 bases between the germline ends. Per the germline V gene, CDR1 is KGHSH and CDR2 is LQKENI. The CDR3 runs 14 residues. The CDR3 is CASSEALRGTEAFF. DNA for the CDR3: TGTGCCAGCTCAGAAGCTCTCAGGGGAACTGAAGCTTTCTTT. The whole variable domain, remainder taken from reference TRBV18 and TRBJ1-1, is NAGVMQNPRHLVRRRGQEARLRCSPMKGHSHVYWYRQLPEEGLKFMVYLQKENIIDESGMPKERFSAEFPKEGPSILRIQQVVRGDSAAYFCASSEALRGTEAFFGQGTRLTVV.

This chain uses TRBV5-4 with TRBJ1-4; D perhaps matches TRBD1 (5 bases). Trimming took off 4 bases at V and 0 bases at J, with 10 bases between the two ends. This CDR3 region has 15 residues. Germline lookup yields CDR1 SGHNT and CDR2 YYREEE (reference sequence). The CDR3 DNA reads as TGTGCCAGCAGCACCGGGACGGCAACTAATGAAAAACTGTTTTTT. Protein: CASSTGTATNEKLFF.

J is TRBJ2-7 and V is TRBV7-2; D call uncertain. CDR3 size: 12 residues. V was clipped by 6 bases and J by 3 bases, with 9 bases between them. Germline lookup yields CDR1 SGHTA and CDR2 FQGNSA. The CDR3: CASSSYSYEQYF. DNA for the CDR3: TGTGCCAGCAGTTCGTATAGCTACGAGCAGTACTTC.

This chain links TRBV9 with TRBJ1-1; D is unresolved. Germline assignment: CDR1 SGDLS and CDR2 YYNGEE. The V end was cut by 0 bases, the J end by 4 bases, with 7 bases between. The CDR3 length is 13 residues. The CDR3 bases are TGTGCCAGCAGCGTAGGCAGAAGCACTGAAGCTTTCTTT. As protein: CASSVGRSTEAFF.

The chain recombines TRBV5-1 with TRBJ2-7; D is perhaps TRBD1 or TRBD2 (5 bases each). CDR1 is SGHRS and CDR2 is YFSETQ in the germline V gene. Trimming removed 4 bases at V and 3 bases at J, with 14 bases between. The CDR3 loop spans 14 amino acids. The CDR3 DNA follows: TGCGCCAGCAGCCACCGGGACCGACACTACGAGCAGTACTTC. Translation gives CASSHRDRHYEQYF.